The 25 T cell receptor beta chains below come from one sample, sequenced in a study of cytomegalovirus exposure and HLA in healthy donors. PCR was performed using 60 Vbeta and 13 Jbeta primers. The table came from immunoSEQ multiplex PCR; TCRdb's copy has only in-frame clones and leaves some out. This repertoire shows 150,000 to 200,000 clones, about 80% found once; its top ten account for approximately 2.2%. The specimen was PBMCs. The receptors were gathered from a young woman in good health and CMV-seropositive.

The V call is TRBV7-9, the J call TRBJ1-2, with D possibly matching TRBD1 (5 bases). The CDR3 consists of 17 residues. Trimming took off 3 bases at V and 1 base at J, with 18 bases between the two ends. Germline CDR1 reads SEHNR; CDR2 reads FQNEAQ (reference sequence). This chain's CDR3 is CASSLAVRGGINYGYTF. The DNA for the CDR3 is TGTGCCAGCAGCTTGGCGGTCCGGGGGGGGATTAACTATGGCTACACCTTC.

This rearrangement joins TRBV5-1 to TRBJ1-1; 8 bases map to TRBD1. The CDR3 has 15 amino acids. Losses at the gene ends were 2 bases for V and 5 bases for J; bases not matched to a gene: 8. CDR1 is SGHRS, CDR2 YFSETQ, per germline. This CDR3 reads CASSLSGGEMTEAFF. CDR3 sequence (DNA): TGCGCCAGCAGCTTATCAGGGGGCGAAATGACTGAAGCTTTCTTT.

The V call is TRBV5-4, the J call TRBJ2-3, with TRBD2 identical over 11 bases. Germline V gene lookup returns CDR1 SGHNT and CDR2 YYREEE (reference sequence). CDR3 length: 14 amino acids. V dropped 6 bases and J dropped 6; count of bases not matched to a gene: 6. The CDR3 protein is CASTVASGGDTQYF. In DNA form, the CDR3 reads TGTGCCAGCACCGTGGCTAGCGGGGGGGATACGCAGTATTTT. Drawing the rest from reference TRBV5-4 and TRBJ2-3, the complete variable domain is ETGVTQSPTHLIKTRGQQVTLRCSSQSGHNTVSWYQQALGQGPQFIFQYYREEENGRGNFPPRFSGLQFPNYSSELNVNALELDDSALYLCASTVASGGDTQYFGPGTRLTVL.

The chain is built from TRBV7-9 and TRBJ1-3; D may be TRBD1 (6 bases). Trimming removed 1 base from V and 2 bases from J, with 6 bases in between. Looked up from germline, CDR1 is SEHNR and CDR2 is FQNEAQ (reference sequence). The CDR3 has 14 amino acids. This CDR3 reads CASSLGQAGNTIYF. In nucleotides, the CDR3 is TGTGCCAGCAGCTTAGGACAGGCTGGAAACACCATATATTTT. Full variable domain (remainder filled in from reference TRBV7-9 and TRBJ1-3): DTGVSQNPRHKITKRGQNVTFRCDPISEHNRLYWYRQTLGQGPEFLTYFQNEAQLEKSRLLSDRFSAERPKGSFSTLEIQRTEQGDSAMYLCASSLGQAGNTIYFGEGSWLTVV.

V is TRBV7-2 and J is TRBJ2-7; TRBD2 is a possible D gene (6 bases). Germline CDR1 reads SGHTA; CDR2 reads FQGNSA. CDR3 size: 15 residues. V lost 4 bases and J 3 bases, leaving 16 bases between the germline ends. CDR3 loop: CASSSTGTSHYEQYF. In DNA form, the CDR3 reads TGTGCCAGCAGCTCCACCGGGACTTCCCACTACGAGCAGTACTTC.

This sequence joins TRBV7-2 and TRBJ2-5, with 9 bases fitting TRBD2. This CDR3 region has 16 residues. Trimming removed 7 bases from V and 5 bases from J; junction bases left unmatched: 14. Germline CDR1 and CDR2: SGHTA and FQGNSA. This chain's CDR3 is CASISSSGAARETQYF. As DNA, the CDR3 is TGTGCCAGCATCTCCTCTAGCGGGGCCGCGAGGGAGACCCAGTACTTC. The variable domain in full, completed from reference TRBV7-2 and TRBJ2-5, reads GAGVSQSPSNKVTEKGKDVELRCDPISGHTALYWYRQSLGQGLEFLIYFQGNSAPDKSGLPSDRFSAERTGGSVSTLTIQRTQQEDSAVYLCASISSSGAARETQYFGPGTRLLVL.

J is TRBJ1-1 and V is TRBV7-2, with a tentative D call TRBD1 (5 bases). CDR3 length equals 15 residues. The V end was cut by 0 bases, the J end by 4 bases, with 12 bases between. Per germline, CDR1 SGHTA and CDR2 FQGNSA. CDR3 amino acids: CASSLAGQFGTEAFF. DNA for the CDR3: TGTGCCAGCAGCTTAGCGGGGCAGTTTGGCACTGAAGCTTTCTTT.

The chain recombines TRBV25-1 with TRBJ2-5; D is unresolved. This CDR3 has 15 amino acids. Trimming took 4 bases from V and 1 from J, leaving 13 bases between them. Germline loops: CDR1 MGHDK, CDR2 SYGVNS. The CDR3 nucleotides are TGTGCCAGCAGTGTGCAAGGAGACGGCCAAGAGACCCAGTACTTC. As protein: CASSVQGDGQETQYF.

This clone was seen just once. The chain links TRBV5-4 to TRBJ2-7, with a weak D call TRBD1 (5 bases). V lost 0 bases to trimming and J lost 1 base, with 11 bases between them. Per the germline V gene, CDR1 is SGHNT and CDR2 is YYREEE (reference sequence). CDR3 length: 15 residues. DNA of the CDR3: TGTGCCAGCAGCTTGGCGGTAAGGGGATCCTACGAGCAGTACTTC. This codes for CASSLAVRGSYEQYF.

V gene TRBV10-2 combines with J gene TRBJ1-2; D is unresolved. Trimming removed 10 bases from V and 5 bases from J, with 23 bases in between. Germline V lookup: CDR1 WSHSY, CDR2 SAAADI. The CDR3 consists of 15 residues. CDR3 residues: CATNSPTAAKYGYTF. DNA for the CDR3: TGCGCCACCAACTCCCCTACAGCGGCGAAGTATGGCTACACCTTC.

The chain has TRBV5-4 and TRBJ1-2; D might be TRBD1 (5 bases). The V end was cut by 2 bases, the J end by 5 bases, with 16 bases between. The CDR3 consists of 15 residues. Germline V gene lookup returns CDR1 SGHNT and CDR2 YYREEE (reference sequence). CDR3 sequence reads: CASSFGGGPRYGYTF. Here the CDR3 DNA reads TGTGCCAGCAGCTTTGGGGGAGGTCCGCGGTATGGCTACACCTTC.

This clone was counted a single time. The chain recombines TRBV4-1 with TRBJ1-6; D ambiguous. Germline lookup yields CDR1 MGHRA and CDR2 YSYEKL. The CDR3 is made up of 14 amino acids. The ends were cut back, 1 base at V and 3 bases at J, with 4 bases in the middle. The CDR3 is CASSQVIYNSPLHF. CDR3 sequence (DNA): TGCGCCAGCAGCCAAGTAATCTATAATTCACCCCTCCACTTT.

The chain has TRBV9 and TRBJ2-2; 10 bases are a match to TRBD1. Unmatched junction bases numbered 9, after V lost 4 bases and J lost 9 bases. From germline, CDR1 is SGDLS and CDR2 YYNGEE. The CDR3 consists of 15 residues. The chain's CDR3 is CASSTWDRGGRELFF. The CDR3 bases are TGTGCCAGCAGCACCTGGGACAGGGGCGGCCGGGAGCTGTTTTTT.

In this sample, this clone turned up once. The gene calls are TRBV5-1 and TRBJ2-1; a possible D gene is TRBD1 (7 bases). CDR1 is SGHRS, CDR2 YFSETQ, per germline. The V end was cut by 4 bases, the J end by 7 bases, with 21 bases between. The CDR3 is 16 amino acids. In nucleotides, the CDR3 is TGCGCCAGCAGCATGGGCGGGACAGTATTTTCGAATGAGCAGTTCTTC. Translating it yields CASSMGGTVFSNEQFF.

The J gene is TRBJ1-2, the V gene TRBV7-9, with D possibly matching TRBD1 (6 bases). Trimming removed 7 bases at V and 0 bases at J, with 15 bases between. Germline V CDR1 and CDR2: SEHNR, FQNEAQ (reference sequence). The CDR3 has 15 residues. The CDR3 nucleotides are TGTGCCAGCACCCACGGGACAACCACTAACTATGGCTACACCTTC. Its translation is CASTHGTTTNYGYTF. The complete variable domain, with remaining parts taken from reference TRBV7-9 and TRBJ1-2, reads DTGVSQNPRHKITKRGQNVTFRCDPISEHNRLYWYRQTLGQGPEFLTYFQNEAQLEKSRLLSDRFSAERPKGSFSTLEIQRTEQGDSAMYLCASTHGTTTNYGYTFGSGTRLTVV.

V and J are TRBV13 and TRBJ1-1, with 7 bases lining up with TRBD1. The CDR3 loop spans 17 amino acids. Trimming took 4 bases from V and 5 from J; bases not matched to a gene: 16. Germline V gene lookup returns CDR1 PRHDT and CDR2 FYEKMQ (reference sequence). The DNA of the CDR3 is TGTGCCAGCAGCTATCTTAGACAGGGCATGGGTGGAACTGAAGCTTTCTTT. Its translation: CASSYLRQGMGGTEAFF. Drawing the rest from reference TRBV13 and TRBJ1-1, the complete variable domain is AAGVIQSPRHLIKEKRETATLKCYPIPRHDTVYWYQQGPGQDPQFLISFYEKMQSDKGSIPDRFSAQQFSDYHSELNMSSLELGDSALYFCASSYLRQGMGGTEAFFGQGTRLTVV.

The chain links TRBV11-3 to TRBJ2-3; possibly TRBD1 for D (6 bases). The V gene lost 5 bases and the J gene lost 1 base, with 13 bases spanning the gap. The length of the CDR3 is 15 residues. From germline, CDR1 is SGHNT and CDR2 YENEEA. CDR3 DNA sequence: TGTGCCAGCAGCCCGAAACAGGGAGGCACAGATACGCAGTATTTT. Residues: CASSPKQGGTDTQYF.

This chain joins TRBV7-8 and TRBJ2-2, with 10 bases identical to TRBD2. This CDR3 is built from 18 residues. Germline assignment: CDR1 SGHVS and CDR2 FQNEAQ. J gave up 1 base and V 4 bases, and 9 bases lay outside the gene matches. The CDR3 nucleotides read TGTGCCAGCAGCTACTCGACCTTAGCGGGGGGGAACACCGGGGAGCTGTTTTTT. This translates into CASSYSTLAGGNTGELFF. Together with reference TRBV7-8 and TRBJ2-2, the CDR3 gives the full variable domain: GAGVSQSPRYKVAKRGQDVALRCDPISGHVSLFWYQQALGQGPEFLTYFQNEAQLDKSGLPSDRFFAERPEGSVSTLKIQRTQQEDSAVYLCASSYSTLAGGNTGELFFGEGSRLTVL.

The chain is built from TRBV7-8 and TRBJ2-5; 9 nucleotides agree with TRBD2. Unmatched junction bases numbered 9, after V lost 8 bases and J lost 5 bases. Germline-derived CDR1 and CDR2 are SGHVS and FQNEAQ. The CDR3 consists of 14 residues. The CDR3 reads CASSEGGGGETQYF. The DNA of the CDR3 is TGTGCCAGCTCCGAGGGCGGGGGGGGTGAGACCCAGTACTTC.

The V gene is TRBV19, the J gene TRBJ2-7, with a possible D match to TRBD1 (6 bases). V gave up 4 bases and J gave up 0 bases, with 13 bases separating them. This CDR3 comprises 15 residues. The germline V gene has CDR1 LNHDA and CDR2 SQIVND (reference sequence). The CDR3 loop is CASSKWSGDSYEQYF. The CDR3 DNA sequence: TGTGCCAGTAGTAAGTGGTCAGGGGACTCCTACGAGCAGTACTTC.

V gene TRBV12-5 combines with J gene TRBJ2-5; possibly TRBD1 for D (6 bases). Deletions cut 2 bases from V and 4 bases from J, with 17 bases between. The CDR3 is 16 residues long. Per germline, CDR1 LGHNT and CDR2 FRNRAP. The CDR3 spells CASGLRAGEWGETQYF. The CDR3, as DNA: TGTGCTAGTGGTTTGCGGGCAGGGGAGTGGGGAGAGACCCAGTACTTC.

The chain recombines TRBV28 with TRBJ2-5; 7 bases align to TRBD2. Germline CDR1 is MDHEN and CDR2 is SYDVKM. The V and J ends lost 5 bases and 4 bases, in that order; junction bases with no gene match: 7. The CDR3 has 14 amino acids. CDR3 sequence (DNA): TGTGCCAGCAGTCCCTTGGAGCGGGGAGAGACCCAGTACTTC. Its translation: CASSPLERGETQYF.

This rearrangement joins TRBV5-1 to TRBJ2-3; D is possibly TRBD1 (6 bases). The CDR3 sequence is 15 residues long. Trimming cost V 4 bases and J 0 bases, with 12 bases left between them. CDR1 and CDR2 (germline): SGHRS, YFSETQ. Here the CDR3 DNA reads TGCGCCAGCAGCCAGACAGGAGAAAGCACAGATACGCAGTATTTT. Translating gives CASSQTGESTDTQYF. The full variable domain, its missing parts supplied by reference TRBV5-1 and TRBJ2-3, is KAGVTQTPRYLIKTRGQQVTLSCSPISGHRSVSWYQQTPGQGLQFLFEYFSETQRNKGNFPGRFSGRQFSNSRSEMNVSTLELGDSALYLCASSQTGESTDTQYFGPGTRLTVL.

The genes are TRBV11-2 and TRBJ1-1, with TRBD1 matching 8 bases. The CDR3 loop spans 14 amino acids. With V trimmed by 5 bases and J by 5 bases, 7 bases remained unmatched. Germline CDR1 and CDR2: SGHAT and FQNNGV. DNA for the CDR3: TGTGCCAGCAGCCTAGGACAGGGCGGGACTGAAGCTTTCTTT. Protein: CASSLGQGGTEAFF.

CDR3 DNA sequence: TGCGCCAGCAGCCCAAGACTAGCGGGGGGCGCGAACACCGGGGAGCTGTTTTTT. Protein product: CASSPRLAGGANTGELFF. This chain joins TRBV5-1 and TRBJ2-2; 13 positions match TRBD2. The CDR3 is 18 residues long. Per germline, CDR1 SGHRS and CDR2 YFSETQ. The V gene end was trimmed by 4 bases and the J gene end by 0 bases; junction bases not matched to a gene: 6.